These T cell receptor beta chains were read from a single sample in a study of graft-versus-host responses after intestinal transplantation. Data came from immunoSEQ multiplex PCR; TCRdb stores just in-frame clones and leaves some out. This table has around 15,000 clones, about 87% appearing once. Sample: PBMCs, taken 110 days after intestinal transplant. These receptors originate from a human patient who received an intestinal transplant, so some T cells may come from the graft donor. The CDR3 runs from the conserved cysteine through the conserved F or W. D genes are given only for firm matches. Clone size is given for some rows only: seen once, a few or many times, or a class if the clone is expanded.

TRBJ2-1 | TRBV27 | . | once | 15 | CASSLTSLGSSEQFF | TGTGCCAGCAGTTTAACGTCACTAGGGAGCAGTGAGCAGTTCTTC
TRBJ2-7 | TRBV19 | . | . | 14 | CASSAGFSAYEQYF | TGTGCCAGTAGTGCAGGGTTCTCCGCCTACGAGCAGTACTTC
TRBJ1-5 | TRBV4-2 | . | . | 13 | CASSQALGGPQHF | TGTGCCAGCAGCCAAGCTCTCGGAGGGCCCCAGCATTTT
TRBJ2-3 | TRBV7-6 | . | . | 16 | CASSLVGFREWDTQYF | TGTGCCAGCAGCTTAGTAGGATTTCGGGAGTGGGACACGCAGTATTTT
TRBJ1-1 | TRBV29-1 | TRBD1 | . | 11 | CSVKDRELAFF | TGCAGCGTTAAGGACAGGGAGCTTGCTTTCTTT
TRBJ2-7 | TRBV19 | TRBD2 | . | 13 | CASSIVQRGEQYF | TGTGCCAGTAGTATAGTACAGCGGGGCGAGCAGTACTTC
TRBJ1-1 | TRBV4-1 | . | . | 15 | CASSQTELVRTEAFF | TGCGCCAGCAGCCAAACGGAGCTCGTTAGGACTGAAGCTTTCTTT
TRBJ2-2 | TRBV28 | TRBD2 | . | 18 | CASSYWTSGRANTGELFF | TGTGCCAGCAGCTACTGGACTAGCGGGAGAGCGAACACCGGGGAGCTGTTTTTT
TRBJ2-1 | TRBV9 | . | . | 14 | CASSVGGAYNEQFF | TGTGCCAGCAGCGTGGGCGGGGCCTACAATGAGCAGTTCTTC
TRBJ2-7 | TRBV9 | TRBD2 | . | 13 | CASSPGLASEQYF | TGTGCCAGCAGTCCGGGACTAGCTAGCGAGCAGTACTTC
TRBJ2-7 | TRBV4-1 | . | . | 14 | CASSPSPGPYEQYF | TGCGCCAGCAGCCCCAGCCCGGGGCCGTACGAGCAGTACTTC
TRBJ2-7 | TRBV7-9 | TRBD2 | . | 15 | CASSPGLAVSYEQYF | TGTGCCAGCAGCCCGGGACTAGCGGTATCCTACGAGCAGTACTTC
TRBJ1-3 | TRBV5-1 | TRBD1 | . | 15 | CASSLGDREGNTIYF | TGCGCCAGCAGCTTGGGGGACAGGGAAGGAAACACCATATATTTT
TRBJ2-1 | TRBV9 | . | . | 15 | CASSVVSGHDNEQFF | TGTGCCAGCAGCGTAGTAAGTGGGCATGACAATGAGCAGTTCTTC
TRBJ1-5 | TRBV4-1 | . | . | 19 | CASSQVAVQGWNSNQPQHF | TGCGCCAGCAGCCAAGTAGCGGTACAGGGATGGAATAGCAATCAGCCCCAGCATTTT
TRBJ1-4 | TRBV6-5 | TRBD1 | . | 14 | CASSGDRLNEKLFF | TGTGCCAGCAGTGGGGACAGACTAAATGAAAAACTGTTTTTT
TRBJ1-1 | TRBV4-3 | . | once | 15 | CASSQDPRAVTEAFF | TGCGCCAGCAGCCAAGACCCCAGGGCGGTGACTGAAGCTTTCTTT
TRBJ2-3 | TRBV4-1 | TRBD2 | . | 19 | CASSRTSGRPGRSTDTQYF | TGCGCCAGCAGCCGTACTAGCGGGAGGCCCGGCCGTAGCACAGATACGCAGTATTTT
TRBJ2-7 | TRBV2 | . | once | 14 | CASTQPQSSYEQYF | TGTGCCAGCACGCAGCCACAAAGCTCCTACGAGCAGTACTTC
TRBJ2-6 | TRBV7-6 | . | . | 19 | CASSPPAGGALSGANVLTF | TGTGCCAGCAGCCCTCCCGCAGGGGGGGCCCTCTCTGGGGCCAACGTCCTGACTTTC
TRBJ2-7 | TRBV6-5 | . | . | 14 | CASSYVQGSYEQYF | TGTGCCAGCAGTTACGTACAGGGCTCTTACGAGCAGTACTTC
TRBJ2-3 | TRBV18 | . | . | 15 | CASSPRTRRTDTQYF | TGTGCCAGCTCACCGCGGACTCGGCGCACAGATACGCAGTATTTT
TRBJ2-3 | TRBV25-1 | TRBD2 | . | 16 | CASSESRTRGIDTQYF | TGTGCCAGCAGTGAGTCCCGGACTAGAGGTATAGATACGCAGTATTTT
TRBJ1-5 | TRBV28 | . | . | 15 | CANKGRGNSNQPQHF | TGTGCCAACAAGGGCAGGGGAAATAGCAATCAGCCCCAGCATTTT
TRBJ1-5 | TRBV7-9 | TRBD1 | . | 14 | CASTQGEGNQPQHF | TGTGCCAGCACCCAGGGGGAGGGCAATCAGCCCCAGCATTTT
TRBJ2-1 | TRBV7-3 | . | . | 16 | CASSLISGYSYNEQFF | TGTGCCAGCAGCTTAATAAGCGGTTACTCCTACAATGAGCAGTTCTTC
TRBJ1-6 | TRBV25-1 | . | . | 13 | CASSDGLASPLHF | TGTGCCAGCAGTGACGGCCTGGCTTCACCCCTCCACTTT
TRBJ2-7 | TRBV27 | . | few | 15 | CASSPPSGGRYEQYF | TGTGCCAGCAGTCCCCCATCCGGGGGCCGGTACGAGCAGTACTTC
TRBJ2-5 | TRBV6-1 | TRBD1 | . | 13 | CASEGTAQETQYF | TGTGCCAGCGAGGGGACAGCCCAAGAGACCCAGTACTTC
TRBJ1-2 | TRBV20-1 | . | . | 11 | CSASSLYGYTF | TGCAGTGCTAGTAGTTTGTATGGCTACACCTTC
TRBJ2-7 | TRBV5-1 | . | . | 15 | CASSLGGTNTYEQYF | TGCGCCAGCAGCTTGGGAGGGACAAACACCTACGAGCAGTACTTC
TRBJ2-5 | TRBV7-2 | TRBD1 | . | 16 | CASSLVGQGARETQYF | TGTGCCAGCAGCTTAGTGGGACAGGGGGCGCGGGAGACCCAGTACTTC
TRBJ2-1 | TRBV10-3 | . | . | 12 | CAISESNNEQFF | TGTGCCATCAGTGAGTCTAACAATGAGCAGTTCTTC
TRBJ1-5 | TRBV27 | . | . | 15 | CASSLLMGGNQPQHF | TGTGCCAGCAGTTTATTGATGGGGGGAAATCAGCCCCAGCATTTT
TRBJ2-1 | TRBV30 | . | . | 15 | CAWSLIGSSYNEQFF | TGTGCCTGGAGCCTGATCGGGAGTTCCTACAATGAGCAGTTCTTC
TRBJ2-7 | TRBV2 | . | . | 13 | CASMRGGPYEQYF | TGTGCCAGCATGCGAGGGGGACCATACGAGCAGTACTTC
TRBJ1-1 | TRBV15 | . | once | 16 | CATDVPGRQMNTEAFF | TGTGCCACCGATGTACCGGGACGCCAGATGAACACTGAAGCTTTCTTT
TRBJ1-5 | TRBV19 | . | . | 14 | CASSTHRRWQPQHF | TGTGCCAGTAGTACACACAGGCGTTGGCAGCCCCAGCATTTT
TRBJ2-2 | TRBV6-1 | TRBD1 | . | 15 | CASSSTGPPTGELFF | TGTGCCAGCAGTTCGACAGGGCCCCCCACCGGGGAGCTGTTTTTT
TRBJ2-1 | TRBV6-4 | TRBD1 | . | 15 | CASSDETGGYNEQFF | TGTGCCAGCAGTGATGAGACAGGGGGCTACAATGAGCAGTTCTTC